Below are 22 T cell receptor beta chains sequenced from a single sample in a study of OX40 agonist ivuxolimab in advanced cancers. Some clones are missing from TCRdb's copy, which holds only in-frame ones; the method was immunoSEQ multiplex PCR. This table holds 46,000 or so clones, more than 75% found once. This material consisted of CD4+ or CD8+ T cells sorted from blood, taken in a trial of the OX40 agonist ivuxolimab. The receptors were sampled from an adult with an advanced solid tumor such as melanoma, head and neck, liver or kidney cancer.

This clone has just one count. This chain links TRBV13 with TRBJ2-5; possible D gene TRBD1, 5 bases. V lost 5 bases to trimming and J lost 5 bases, with 18 bases between them. The CDR3 runs to 15 residues. Germline CDR1 and CDR2: PRHDT and FYEKMQ (reference sequence). The CDR3 DNA follows: TGTGCCAGCAGCAGCCGCGGAAGGGGCAGGGAGACCCAGTACTTC. This encodes CASSSRGRGRETQYF.

This sequence joins TRBV28 and TRBJ2-2; 8 positions agree with TRBD1. This CDR3 is built from 16 residues. V trimming: 7 bases; J trimming: 0 bases; junction bases outside the gene matches: 7. Per germline, CDR1 MDHEN and CDR2 SYDVKM. CDR3 DNA: TGTGCCAGCATTCTTCGACAGGGGCCGAACACCGGGGAGCTGTTTTTT. As protein: CASILRQGPNTGELFF.

The gene calls are TRBV14 and TRBJ2-7; D perhaps matches TRBD1 (5 bases). The germline V and J ends were trimmed by 1 base and 2 bases, with 9 bases remaining between them. CDR1 is SGHDN and CDR2 is FVKESK in the germline V gene. The CDR3 contains 14 residues. DNA for the CDR3: TGTGCCAGCAGCCAAGGGGCAGGGCCCTACGAGCAGTACTTC. It encodes CASSQGAGPYEQYF.

The V call is TRBV9, the J call TRBJ2-1, with a tentative D call TRBD1 (5 bases). Germline V gives CDR1 SGDLS, CDR2 YYNGEE. Deletions cut 3 bases from V and 7 bases from J, with 5 bases between. The CDR3 length is 11 residues. CDR3: CASSDRNEQFF. The CDR3 bases are TGTGCCAGCAGCGACAGGAATGAGCAGTTCTTC.

The V gene is TRBV5-7, the J gene TRBJ2-2; 10 bases align to TRBD1. TRBV5-7 is given ORF status, its function remaining uncertain. The J segment lost 4 bases and the V segment lost 6 bases, leaving 12 bases of the junction unmatched. The CDR3 sequence is 17 residues long. CDR3 loop: CASTTGQGFSITGELFF. The DNA for the CDR3 is TGTGCCAGCACTACGGGACAGGGGTTCTCTATCACCGGGGAGCTGTTTTTT.

The V call is TRBV29-1, the J call TRBJ2-1, with D perhaps TRBD2 (5 bases). Germline CDR1 is SQVTM and CDR2 is ANQGSEA. This CDR3 contains 17 residues. Trimming removed 1 base at V and 0 bases at J, with 16 bases between. The CDR3 loop reads CSVEGFGLRGSYNEQFF. CDR3 bases: TGCAGCGTTGAAGGGTTCGGACTGCGAGGCTCCTACAATGAGCAGTTCTTC.

This clone was detected a few times. The V and J genes are TRBV15 and TRBJ1-5; D unresolved. Germline-derived CDR1 and CDR2 are LNHNV and YYDKDF (reference sequence). The V end lost 2 bases, the J end lost 4 bases, and 15 bases lay between the germline ends. The CDR3 is made up of 16 amino acids. CDR3 region: CATSRPTAGLNQPQHF. In DNA, the CDR3 is TGTGCCACCAGCAGACCCACCGCGGGGTTAAATCAGCCCCAGCATTTT.

V gene TRBV4-1 combines with J gene TRBJ1-2; D gene ambiguous. V was shortened by 1 base and J by 4 bases, with 10 bases between the two germline ends. Germline assignment: CDR1 MGHRA and CDR2 YSYEKL. This CDR3 spans 14 amino acids. CDR3 region: CASSQVSGSYGYTF. DNA for the CDR3: TGCGCCAGCAGCCAAGTCTCCGGGAGCTATGGCTACACCTTC.

This chain links TRBV19 with TRBJ2-7; D may be TRBD1 (7 bases). Germline V gene sequence: CDR1 LNHDA, CDR2 SQIVND (reference sequence). The CDR3 is 12 amino acids. Between the trimmed V and J ends, which lost 8 bases and 6 bases, there was a span of 14 bases. The CDR3 coding sequence is TGTGCCAGTGCGTTCCAGGGGGGCGAGCAGTACTTC. Protein product: CASAFQGGEQYF.

The V call is TRBV9, the J call TRBJ2-1; no clear D gene. CDR3 size: 13 residues. V gave up 0 bases and J gave up 10 bases, with 11 bases separating them. Looked up from germline, CDR1 is SGDLS and CDR2 is YYNGEE. The CDR3 region has the DNA TGTGCCAGCAGCGTAGCTGATGGAAACGAGCAGTTCTTC. It translates to CASSVADGNEQFF.

This clone was counted between two and nine times. V is TRBV6-1 and J is TRBJ2-7; 11 bases are shared with TRBD2. The CDR3 sequence is 15 residues long. Germline V gives CDR1 MNHNS, CDR2 SASEGT. V lost 4 bases to trimming and J lost 6 bases; unmatched junction nucleotides: 8. CDR3 sequence: CASSGLTSGKGEQYF. CDR3 DNA sequence: TGTGCCAGCAGTGGCCTGACTAGCGGGAAAGGCGAGCAGTACTTC.

The chain carries TRBV27 and TRBJ2-1; TRBD2 matches 8 bases. The CDR3 loop spans 14 amino acids. J gave up 2 bases and V 7 bases, and 4 bases lay outside the gene matches. Germline CDR1 and CDR2: MNHEY and SMNVEV (reference sequence). The CDR3 DNA sequence: TGTGCCAGCACCATAGCGGGGACCTACAATGAGCAGTTCTTC. The encoded protein is CASTIAGTYNEQFF.

The gene calls are TRBV27 and TRBJ2-1; D perhaps matches TRBD2 (5 bases). In germline, CDR1 is MNHEY, CDR2 SMNVEV (reference sequence). The germline V and J ends were trimmed by 5 bases and 1 base, with 15 bases remaining between them. This CDR3 comprises 16 residues. The CDR3 DNA is TGTGCCAGCAGTACTTATCCTCTAGCTTCCTACAATGAGCAGTTCTTC. Protein product: CASSTYPLASYNEQFF.

The chain couples TRBV13 to TRBJ1-3, with 9 bases identical to TRBD1. J was trimmed by 2 bases and V by 5 bases; bases with no gene match: 7. The CDR3 totals 16 residues. CDR1 PRHDT and CDR2 FYEKMQ come from the germline V gene (reference sequence). This chain's CDR3 is CASSVGQGAAGNTIYF. In DNA, the CDR3 is TGTGCCAGCAGCGTGGGACAGGGAGCGGCTGGAAACACCATATATTTT.

The chain links TRBV4-1 to TRBJ2-6; a possible D gene is TRBD1 (6 bases). The CDR3 has 16 amino acids. CDR1 and CDR2 (germline): MGHRA, YSYEKL. Trimming left V 0 bases short and J 3 bases short, with 9 bases between. The CDR3: CASSQDLGGGANVLTF. As DNA, the CDR3 is TGCGCCAGCAGCCAAGATTTAGGGGGTGGGGCCAACGTCCTGACTTTC.

In this sample, this clone turned up once. The gene calls are TRBV9 and TRBJ2-3, with 11 bases aligning to TRBD2. CDR1 and CDR2 from the germline V gene are SGDLS and YYNGEE. This CDR3 region has 15 residues. V lost 2 bases to trimming and J lost 4 bases; unmatched junction nucleotides: 3. CDR3 nucleotides: TGTGCCAGCAGCGTTAGCGGGAGGGGCGCAGATACGCAGTATTTT. This translates into CASSVSGRGADTQYF. Full variable domain (outside the CDR3, taken from reference TRBV9 and TRBJ2-3): DSGVTQTPKHLITATGQRVTLRCSPRSGDLSVYWYQQSLDQGLQFLIQYYNGEERAKGNILERFSAQQFPDLHSELNLSSLELGDSALYFCASSVSGRGADTQYFGPGTRLTVL.

The chain uses TRBV5-4 and TRBJ2-7; D might be TRBD1 (6 bases). Germline CDR1 reads SGHNT; CDR2 reads YYREEE (reference sequence). V dropped 1 base and J dropped 2 bases, with 13 bases sitting between them. The CDR3 length is 15 residues. In DNA, the CDR3 is TGTGCCAGCAGCTTGAGGCAGGGGAGCACCTACGAGCAGTACTTC. This translates into CASSLRQGSTYEQYF.

The chain has TRBV27 and TRBJ2-2, with TRBD2 matching 12 bases. CDR1 and CDR2 from the germline V gene are MNHEY and SMNVEV (reference sequence). The CDR3 extends over 16 amino acids. Trimming removed 5 bases from V and 6 bases from J; junction bases left unmatched: 7. The CDR3: CASSTSGRRGPGELFF. CDR3 in DNA: TGTGCCAGCAGTACTAGCGGGAGGAGGGGGCCCGGGGAGCTGTTTTTT.

V gene TRBV4-2 combines with J gene TRBJ2-7; 8 bases line up with TRBD1. Germline V gene sequence: CDR1 LGHNA, CDR2 YNFKEQ. The CDR3 covers 16 residues. V was pared by 2 bases and J by 0 bases, with 6 bases of the junction left unmatched. The CDR3 protein is CASSQLRTGHSYEQYF. The CDR3 bases are TGTGCCAGCAGCCAACTCAGGACAGGGCACTCCTACGAGCAGTACTTC.

The chain combines TRBV6-1 with TRBJ2-3; 15 nucleotides match TRBD2. Germline CDR1 reads MNHNS; CDR2 reads SASEGT. The CDR3 covers 15 residues. V was clipped by 8 bases and J by 2 bases; unmatched bases: 2. The CDR3 bases are TGTGCCAGCGGACTAGCGGGGGGGGACACAGATACGCAGTATTTT. This codes for CASGLAGGDTDTQYF.

As regards this clone: Compared with germline, one end of the junction differs, possibly owing to a read error. This chain connects TRBV15 to TRBJ1-6; D gene ambiguous. The length of the CDR3 is 15 residues. Germline V lookup: CDR1 LNHNV, CDR2 YYDKDF (reference sequence). The CDR3 protein is CATSNKRSEGNHPWF. The CDR3 nucleotides are TGTGCCACCAGCAACAAGAGGTCGGAGGGCAACCACCCTTGGTTT.

The chain recombines TRBV19 with TRBJ2-7; TRBD2 aligns across 7 bases. The V and J ends lost 0 bases and 0 bases, in that order; junction bases with no gene match: 2. Germline-derived CDR1 and CDR2 are LNHDA and SQIVND (reference sequence). This CDR3 contains 15 residues. The CDR3 reads CASSIELALSYEQYF. The CDR3 DNA sequence: TGTGCCAGTAGTATAGAACTAGCGCTCTCCTACGAGCAGTACTTC.